Below, 26 T cell receptor beta chains from the same sample are listed, as sequenced in a study of blood T cell repertoires in COVID-19. Assay: immunoSEQ multiplex PCR; the TCRdb copy retains only in-frame clones and omits some. The repertoire includes about 120,000 clones, roughly three quarters of them detected once, and roughly 7.3% sits in the top ten. Sequencing was done on a sample of peripheral blood. The receptor set was obtained from a human donor in a cohort sampled during active COVID-19.

The chain is built from TRBV3-1 (or the pseudogene TRBV3-2) and TRBJ2-7; TRBD1 matches 10 bases. The CDR3 is 15 residues long. V was clipped by 0 bases and J by 4 bases; unmatched bases: 3. The germline CDR1 and CDR2 sequences are LGHDT and YNNKEL (reference sequence). The CDR3 nucleotides read TGTGCCAGCAGCCAAGATCCGGGACAGGGGTACGAGCAGTACTTC. This sequence encodes CASSQDPGQGYEQYF.

This chain links TRBV5-1 with TRBJ2-5; 7 bases fit TRBD2. This CDR3 region has 16 residues. J was trimmed by 2 bases and V by 0 bases; bases with no gene match: 7. In germline, CDR1 is SGHRS, CDR2 YFSETQ. CDR3 amino acids: CASSLVPSGRQETQYF. CDR3 nucleotides: TGCGCCAGCAGCTTGGTTCCTAGCGGCCGTCAAGAGACCCAGTACTTC.

This clone was seen a few times. V usage is TRBV5-1 and J usage is TRBJ2-7; perhaps TRBD1 as D (5 bases). Germline V CDR1 and CDR2: SGHRS, YFSETQ. Trimming pared 1 base from V and 5 bases from J, leaving 10 bases between. This CDR3 is 13 amino acids long. The DNA for the CDR3 is TGCGCCAGCAGCTTGAGGGGCTTGGACGAGCAGTACTTC. Residues: CASSLRGLDEQYF.

The chain links TRBV4-2 to TRBJ2-7; D unresolved. Trimming cost V 0 bases and J 2 bases, with 8 bases left between them. Per the germline V gene, CDR1 is LGHNA and CDR2 is YNFKEQ. This CDR3 is built from 14 residues. The CDR3 loop is CASSQEATTYEQYF. The CDR3 DNA is TGTGCCAGCAGCCAAGAGGCCACTACCTACGAGCAGTACTTC.

V is TRBV23-1 and J is TRBJ2-7; possible D gene TRBD1, 5 bases. TRBV23-1 is an open reading frame, and its role is uncertain. The CDR3 has 14 residues. The V end was cut by 3 bases, the J end by 0 bases, with 9 bases between. The chain's CDR3 is CASSQLQDSYEQYF. CDR3 DNA: TGCGCCAGCAGTCAGTTACAGGACTCCTACGAGCAGTACTTC.

The sample holds a few counts of this clone. The rearrangement uses TRBV10-3 and TRBJ2-7, with TRBD2 matching over 7 bases. Trimming at V came to 6 bases and at J to 2 bases, leaving 13 bases not matched to a gene. CDR3 length: 16 amino acids. The V gene's germline CDR1 is ENHRY and CDR2 SYGVKD. The CDR3 DNA reads TGTGCCATCAGCGGAGACGGGGGGTCTGGAACCTACGAGCAGTACTTC. The encoded protein is CAISGDGGSGTYEQYF.

The chain recombines TRBV9 with TRBJ2-1; TRBD2 matches 7 bases. J lost 7 bases, V lost 0 bases, and 19 bases had no gene match. Germline V gene lookup returns CDR1 SGDLS and CDR2 YYNGEE. CDR3 length equals 19 residues. Written as DNA, the CDR3 is TGTGCCAGCAGCGTAGAAGGGTCTAGCGGACTACCCTTGGGTAATGAGCAGTTCTTC. This gives the protein CASSVEGSSGLPLGNEQFF.

V gene TRBV19 combines with J gene TRBJ2-7; maybe TRBD1 (6 bases). The CDR3 runs 14 residues. Germline CDR1 and CDR2: LNHDA and SQIVND (reference sequence). V was shortened by 6 bases and J by 7 bases, with 19 bases between the two germline ends. CDR3 sequence (DNA): TGTGCCAGTAGCCAACAGGGTAGGTTAGGGGAGCAGTACTTC. Translated: CASSQQGRLGEQYF.

This rearrangement joins TRBV5-6 to TRBJ2-7; 8 nucleotides match TRBD1. The CDR3 is 15 amino acids. Germline trimming cut 2 bases from V and 3 bases from J; bases unmatched to any gene: 7. Germline V CDR1 and CDR2: SGHDT, YYEEEE. In DNA form, the CDR3 reads TGTGCCAGCAGCTTTATGACAGGGGACATCTACGAGCAGTACTTC. Residues: CASSFMTGDIYEQYF.

The gene calls are TRBV13 and TRBJ2-7, with D possibly matching TRBD2 (5 bases). Per the germline V gene, CDR1 is PRHDT and CDR2 is FYEKMQ (reference sequence). The CDR3 is made up of 17 amino acids. V shed 0 bases and J shed 6 bases, with 21 bases lying between them. In DNA, the CDR3 is TGTGCCAGCAGCTTAGGCCGGGGAAACTTAGTTCTAATCGAGCAGTACTTC. It yields the protein CASSLGRGNLVLIEQYF.

The CDR3 DNA is TGCGCCAGCACCGAGAGCCCCTCAGGACAGGGTGTGCGAGGCTACACCTTC. This translates into CASTESPSGQGVRGYTF. This chain connects TRBV10-2 to TRBJ1-2, with 8 bases that match TRBD1. Losses at the gene ends were 7 bases for V and 8 bases for J; bases not matched to a gene: 21. Germline values: CDR1 WSHSY, CDR2 SAAADI. The CDR3 is 17 amino acids.

The genes are TRBV30 and TRBJ1-3, with D perhaps TRBD1 (5 bases). The V gene lost 3 bases and the J gene lost 3 bases, with 18 bases spanning the gap. The CDR3 covers 16 residues. In germline, CDR1 is GTSNPN, CDR2 SVGIG (reference sequence). This CDR3 reads CAWRILGGEYGNTIYF. CDR3 in DNA: TGTGCCTGGAGGATCTTGGGAGGGGAGTATGGAAACACCATATATTTT. Combining the CDR3 with reference TRBV30 and TRBJ1-3 gives the whole variable domain SQTIHQWPATLVQPVGSPLSLECTVEGTSNPNLYWYRQAAGRGLQLLFYSVGIGQISSEVPQNLSASRPQDRQFILSSKKLLLSDSGFYLCAWRILGGEYGNTIYFGEGSWLTVV.

The chain employs TRBV5-4 and TRBJ1-4; a weak D match, TRBD1 (5 bases). The germline V and J ends were trimmed by 0 bases and 7 bases, with 13 bases remaining between them. The CDR3 contains 15 residues. The V gene's germline CDR1 is SGHNT and CDR2 YYREEE (reference sequence). CDR3 loop: CASSLDGGVAEKLFF. The DNA of the CDR3 is TGTGCCAGCAGCTTGGACGGGGGGGTCGCTGAAAAACTGTTTTTT.

This clone was recorded once. The rearrangement uses TRBV23-1 and TRBJ1-5; 10 bases are shared with TRBD1. TRBV23-1 is designated an ORF whose function remains uncertain. This CDR3 spans 20 amino acids. Germline trimming cut 6 bases from V and 7 bases from J; bases unmatched to any gene: 24. The CDR3 protein is CASSRGQGLLSPHPPQPQHF. The CDR3 nucleotides read TGCGCCAGCAGCCGGGGACAGGGGCTGTTATCGCCCCATCCACCGCAGCCCCAGCATTTT.

This chain joins TRBV13 and TRBJ1-4; D perhaps matches TRBD1 (5 bases). Germline values: CDR1 PRHDT, CDR2 FYEKMQ (reference sequence). The V end was cut by 3 bases, the J end by 7 bases, with 9 bases between. The CDR3 contains 13 residues. The CDR3: CASSFRRGEKLFF. The CDR3 nucleotides read TGTGCCAGCAGCTTCAGAAGGGGTGAAAAACTGTTTTTT.

This chain links TRBV6-6 with TRBJ2-7; 10 bases match TRBD1. The germline gives CDR1 MNHNY, CDR2 SVGAGI (reference sequence). This CDR3 has 16 amino acids. V shed 6 bases, J shed 0 bases, and the junction held 8 bases outside the gene matches. The CDR3 DNA follows: TGTGCCAGCAGCAACGATGACAGGGGGCCCTCCTACGAGCAGTACTTC. Protein: CASSNDDRGPSYEQYF.

The genes are TRBV3-1 (or the pseudogene TRBV3-2) and TRBJ2-6; D unresolved. CDR1 LGHDT and CDR2 YNNKEL come from the germline V gene (reference sequence). Trimming took 4 bases from V and 4 from J, leaving 11 bases between them. CDR3 length equals 15 residues. This CDR3 reads CASSLTRTGANVLTF. CDR3 DNA: TGTGCCAGCAGCCTTACTCGAACCGGGGCCAACGTCCTGACTTTC.

This sequence joins TRBV7-9 and TRBJ2-5; 9 bases match TRBD1. Germline V lookup: CDR1 SEHNR, CDR2 FQNEAQ (reference sequence). Trimming took 1 base from V and 5 from J; bases not matched to a gene: 8. CDR3 length: 16 residues. CDR3 nucleotide sequence: TGTGCCAGCAGCTTAGGCGACAGGGGGAAGGAGGAGACCCAGTACTTC. Translating gives CASSLGDRGKEETQYF.

This chain joins TRBV27 and TRBJ2-2; the D gene is possibly TRBD2 (6 bases). V was cut by 6 bases and J by 4 bases, with 9 bases left in between. Germline V gives CDR1 MNHEY, CDR2 SMNVEV (reference sequence). This CDR3 is 13 amino acids long. DNA for the CDR3: TGTGCCAGCAGCGGGACTGGCACCGGGGAGCTGTTTTTT. Amino acids: CASSGTGTGELFF.

The rearrangement uses TRBV6-1 and TRBJ1-5, with 8 bases lining up with TRBD1. There are 16 residues in the CDR3. Germline assignment: CDR1 MNHNS and CDR2 SASEGT. V lost 1 base and J lost 9; bases outside the gene matches: 11. The CDR3 DNA is TGTGCCAGCAGTGAAGATAGGTTGACAGGGGTGGGGCCCCAGCATTTT. This sequence encodes CASSEDRLTGVGPQHF.

This sequence joins TRBV18 and TRBJ1-1; D unresolved. This CDR3 has 15 residues. V was trimmed by 2 bases and J by 5 bases, leaving 15 bases between them. Germline values: CDR1 KGHSH, CDR2 LQKENI. CDR3 sequence: CASSPSLGSGTEAFF. The CDR3, as DNA: TGTGCCAGCTCACCAAGTCTAGGTTCCGGAACTGAAGCTTTCTTT.

V gene TRBV2 combines with J gene TRBJ1-2; TRBD1 agrees at 8 bases. Germline V lookup: CDR1 SNHLY, CDR2 FYNNEI. Germline trimming cut 4 bases from V and 2 bases from J; bases unmatched to any gene: 12. This CDR3 is built from 17 residues. In DNA, the CDR3 is TGTGCCAGCAGTGGCCCTGCGGGCTGGACAGGGAACTATGGCTACACCTTC. This encodes CASSGPAGWTGNYGYTF.

The chain recombines TRBV9 with TRBJ2-5; 13 nucleotides match TRBD2. The CDR3 covers 17 residues. Unmatched junction bases numbered 4, after V lost 0 bases and J lost 2 bases. Germline V gives CDR1 SGDLS, CDR2 YYNGEE. For the CDR3, the DNA is TGTGCCAGCAGCGTAGCCGGGACTAGCGGGGCTCAAGAGACCCAGTACTTC. Amino acid sequence: CASSVAGTSGAQETQYF.

The V call is TRBV5-1, the J call TRBJ1-2; weak D call: TRBD1 (6 bases). Germline V gives CDR1 SGHRS, CDR2 YFSETQ. The CDR3 length is 14 residues. V was shortened by 2 bases and J by 3 bases, with 11 bases between the two germline ends. CDR3 in DNA: TGCGCCAGCAGCTTATCACCAGGGGACTATGGCTACACCTTC. Its protein is CASSLSPGDYGYTF.

The rearrangement joins TRBV13 to TRBJ2-7; 15 nucleotides line up with TRBD2. The CDR3 spans 15 residues. Trimming at V came to 5 bases and at J to 7 bases, leaving 6 bases not matched to a gene. Germline lookup yields CDR1 PRHDT and CDR2 FYEKMQ (reference sequence). This chain's CDR3 is CASSARTSGRGEQYF. The CDR3 coding sequence is TGTGCCAGCAGCGCCCGGACTAGCGGGAGGGGGGAGCAGTACTTC.

This clone is a singleton in its sample. This chain connects TRBV6-5 to TRBJ1-2; the match to TRBD1 covers 7 bases. The CDR3 spans 14 residues. V shed 7 bases, J shed 5 bases, and the junction held 10 bases outside the gene matches. CDR1 and CDR2 from the germline V gene are MNHEY and SVGAGI. This CDR3 reads CASTRQGGVYGYTF. CDR3 DNA: TGTGCCAGCACCCGACAGGGCGGGGTATATGGCTACACCTTC.